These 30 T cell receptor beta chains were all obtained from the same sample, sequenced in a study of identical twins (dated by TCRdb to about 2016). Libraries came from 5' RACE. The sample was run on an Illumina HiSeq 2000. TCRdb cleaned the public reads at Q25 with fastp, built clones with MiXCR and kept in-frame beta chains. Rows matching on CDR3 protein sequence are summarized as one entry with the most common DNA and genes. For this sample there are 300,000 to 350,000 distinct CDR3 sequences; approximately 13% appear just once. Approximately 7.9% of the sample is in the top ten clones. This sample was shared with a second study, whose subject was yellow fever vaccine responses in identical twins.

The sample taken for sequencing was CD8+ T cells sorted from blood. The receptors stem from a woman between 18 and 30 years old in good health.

This chain's CDR3 is CASSHVTGLNTGELFF. The CDR3 region has the DNA TGCGCCAGCAGCCACGTAACAGGGTTGAACACCGGGGAGCTGTTTTTT. The chain links TRBV4-1 to TRBJ2-2, with D possibly TRBD1 on 6 matching bases. This CDR3 has 16 residues. The germline CDR1 and CDR2 sequences are MGHRA and YSYEKL. The V end lost 3 bases, the J end lost 1 base, and 12 bases lay between the germline ends.

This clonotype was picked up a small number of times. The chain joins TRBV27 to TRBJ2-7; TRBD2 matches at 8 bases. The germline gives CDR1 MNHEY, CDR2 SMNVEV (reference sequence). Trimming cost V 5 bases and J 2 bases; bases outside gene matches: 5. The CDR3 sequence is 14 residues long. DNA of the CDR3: TGTGCCAGCAGTCCAAGCGGGAGCACCTACGAGCAGTACTTC. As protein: CASSPSGSTYEQYF.

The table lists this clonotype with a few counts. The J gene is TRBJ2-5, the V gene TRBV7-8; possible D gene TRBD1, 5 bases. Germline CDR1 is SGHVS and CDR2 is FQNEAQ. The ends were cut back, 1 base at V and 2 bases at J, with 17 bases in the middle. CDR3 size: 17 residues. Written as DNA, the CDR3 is TGTGCCAGCAGCTTAGAAGGTTGGGGCGTGGAGCAAGAGACCCAGTACTTC. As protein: CASSLEGWGVEQETQYF. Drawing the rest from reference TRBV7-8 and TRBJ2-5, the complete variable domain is GAGVSQSPRYKVAKRGQDVALRCDPISGHVSLFWYQQALGQGPEFLTYFQNEAQLDKSGLPSDRFFAERPEGSVSTLKIQRTQQEDSAVYLCASSLEGWGVEQETQYFGPGTRLLVL.

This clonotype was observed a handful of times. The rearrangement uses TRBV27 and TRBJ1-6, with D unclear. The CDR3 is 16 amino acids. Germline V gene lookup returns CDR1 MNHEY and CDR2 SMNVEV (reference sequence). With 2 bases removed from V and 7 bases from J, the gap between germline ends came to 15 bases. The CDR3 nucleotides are TGTGCCAGCAGTTTAGTCACCTACCCGGGGAATTCACCCCTCCACTTT. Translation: CASSLVTYPGNSPLHF.

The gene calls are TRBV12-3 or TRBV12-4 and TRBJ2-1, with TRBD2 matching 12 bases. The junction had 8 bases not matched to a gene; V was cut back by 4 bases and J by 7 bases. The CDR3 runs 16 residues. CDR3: CASSSLAGTSGNEQFF. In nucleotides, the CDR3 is TGTGCCAGCAGTTCATTAGCCGGGACTAGCGGGAATGAGCAGTTCTTC.

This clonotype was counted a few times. The CDR3 DNA sequence: TGTGCCAGCAGTTTAGAGCGGGAGTATCTCCCCAATGAGCAGTTCTTC. It encodes CASSLEREYLPNEQFF. The chain uses TRBV12-3 or TRBV12-4 and TRBJ2-1; 8 bases align to TRBD2. The CDR3 extends over 16 amino acids. V lost 1 base to trimming and J lost 6 bases; unmatched junction nucleotides: 8.

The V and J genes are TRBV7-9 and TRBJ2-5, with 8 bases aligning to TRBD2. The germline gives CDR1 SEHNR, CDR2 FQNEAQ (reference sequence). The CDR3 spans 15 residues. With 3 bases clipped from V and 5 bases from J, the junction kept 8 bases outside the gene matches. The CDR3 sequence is CASSFTSGVRETQYF. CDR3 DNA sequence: TGTGCCAGCAGCTTCACTAGCGGCGTACGCGAGACCCAGTACTTC.

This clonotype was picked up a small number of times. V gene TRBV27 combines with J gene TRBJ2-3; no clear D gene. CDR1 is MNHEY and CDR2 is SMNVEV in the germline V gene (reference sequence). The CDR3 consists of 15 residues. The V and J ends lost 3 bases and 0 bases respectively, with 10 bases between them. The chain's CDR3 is CASSFASVSTDTQYF. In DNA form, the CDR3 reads TGTGCCAGCAGTTTTGCATCTGTTAGCACAGATACGCAGTATTTT.

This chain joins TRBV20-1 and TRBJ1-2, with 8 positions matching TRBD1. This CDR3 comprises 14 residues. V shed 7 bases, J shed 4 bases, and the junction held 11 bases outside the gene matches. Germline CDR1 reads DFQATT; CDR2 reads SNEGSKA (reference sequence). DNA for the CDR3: TGCAGTGGGGCGGGAGGACAGGGCCTCTATGGCTACACCTTC. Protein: CSGAGGQGLYGYTF.

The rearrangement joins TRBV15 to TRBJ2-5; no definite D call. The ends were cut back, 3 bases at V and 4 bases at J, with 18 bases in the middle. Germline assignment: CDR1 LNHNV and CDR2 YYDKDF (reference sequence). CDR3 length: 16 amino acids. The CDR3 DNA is TGTGCCACCAGCAGGTATTGGGGTGATGGGATAGAGACCCAGTACTTC. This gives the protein CATSRYWGDGIETQYF.

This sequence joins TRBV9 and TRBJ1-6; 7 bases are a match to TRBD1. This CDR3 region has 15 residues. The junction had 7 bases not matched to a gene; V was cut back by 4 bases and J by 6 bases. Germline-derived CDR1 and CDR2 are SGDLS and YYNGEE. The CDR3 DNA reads TGTGCCAGCAGCTCCCCGGGACAGCGTAATTCACCCCTCCACTTT. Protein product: CASSSPGQRNSPLHF.

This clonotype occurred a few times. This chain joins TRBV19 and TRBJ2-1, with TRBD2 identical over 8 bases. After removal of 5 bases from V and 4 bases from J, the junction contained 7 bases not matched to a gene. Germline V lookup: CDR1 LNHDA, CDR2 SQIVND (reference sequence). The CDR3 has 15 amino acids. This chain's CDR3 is CASSPGLEPYNEQFF. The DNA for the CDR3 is TGTGCCAGTAGTCCGGGACTAGAGCCTTACAATGAGCAGTTCTTC. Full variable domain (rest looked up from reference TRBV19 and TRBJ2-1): DGGITQSPKYLFRKEGQNVTLSCEQNLNHDAMYWYRQDPGQGLRLIYYSQIVNDFQKGDIAEGYSVSREKKESFPLTVTSAQKNPTAFYLCASSPGLEPYNEQFFGPGTRLTVL.

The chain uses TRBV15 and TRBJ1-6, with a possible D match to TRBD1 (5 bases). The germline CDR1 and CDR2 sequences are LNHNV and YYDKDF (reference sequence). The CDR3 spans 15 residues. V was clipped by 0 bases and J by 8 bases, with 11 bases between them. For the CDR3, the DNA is TGTGCCACCAGCAGAGATAGGGGCGGGGATTCACCCCTCCACTTT. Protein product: CATSRDRGGDSPLHF. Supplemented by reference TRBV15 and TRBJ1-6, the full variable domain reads DAMVIQNPRYQVTQFGKPVTLSCSQTLNHNVMYWYQQKSSQAPKLLFHYYDKDFNNEADTPDNFQSRRPNTSFCFLDIRSPGLGDTAMYLCATSRDRGGDSPLHFGNGTRLTVT.

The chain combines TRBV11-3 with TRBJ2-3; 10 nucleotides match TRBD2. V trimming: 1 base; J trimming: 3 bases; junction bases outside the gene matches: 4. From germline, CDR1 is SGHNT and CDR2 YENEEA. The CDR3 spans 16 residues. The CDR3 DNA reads TGTGCCAGCAGCTTAGTTGGGACTAGCGTAACAGATACGCAGTATTTT. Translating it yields CASSLVGTSVTDTQYF.

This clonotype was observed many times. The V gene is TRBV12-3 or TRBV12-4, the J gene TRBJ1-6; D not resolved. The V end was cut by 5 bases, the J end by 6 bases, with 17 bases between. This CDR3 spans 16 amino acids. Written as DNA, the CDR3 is TGTGCCAGCAGTCCCAGTCGGGAAGGGAGTAATTCACCCCTCCACTTT. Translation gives CASSPSREGSNSPLHF.

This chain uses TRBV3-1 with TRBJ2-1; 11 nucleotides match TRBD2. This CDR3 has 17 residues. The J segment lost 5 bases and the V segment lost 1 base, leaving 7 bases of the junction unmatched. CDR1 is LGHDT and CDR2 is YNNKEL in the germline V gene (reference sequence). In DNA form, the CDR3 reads TGTGCCAGCAGCCAAGTTTATCTAGCGGGAGGAGACAATGAGCAGTTCTTC. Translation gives CASSQVYLAGGDNEQFF.

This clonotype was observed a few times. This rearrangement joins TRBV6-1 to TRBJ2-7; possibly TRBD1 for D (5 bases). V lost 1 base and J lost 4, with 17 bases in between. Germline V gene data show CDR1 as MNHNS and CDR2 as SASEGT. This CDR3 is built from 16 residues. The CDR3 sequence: CASSEGIRGLFYEQYV. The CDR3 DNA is TGTGCCAGCAGTGAAGGGATAAGGGGTCTTTTTTACGAGCAGTACGTC.

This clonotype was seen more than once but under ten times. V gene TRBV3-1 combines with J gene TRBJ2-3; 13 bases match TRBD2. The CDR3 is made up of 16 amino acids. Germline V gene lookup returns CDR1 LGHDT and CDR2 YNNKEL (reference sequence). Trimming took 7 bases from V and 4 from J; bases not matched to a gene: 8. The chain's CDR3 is CASTELAGGPSDTQYF. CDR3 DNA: TGTGCCAGCACGGAACTAGCGGGGGGGCCTTCAGATACGCAGTATTTT.

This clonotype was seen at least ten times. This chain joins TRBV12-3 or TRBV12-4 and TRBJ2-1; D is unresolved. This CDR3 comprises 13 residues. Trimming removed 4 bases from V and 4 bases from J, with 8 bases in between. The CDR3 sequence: CASSSAAYNEQFF. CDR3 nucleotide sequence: TGTGCCAGCAGTTCAGCAGCTTACAATGAGCAGTTCTTC.

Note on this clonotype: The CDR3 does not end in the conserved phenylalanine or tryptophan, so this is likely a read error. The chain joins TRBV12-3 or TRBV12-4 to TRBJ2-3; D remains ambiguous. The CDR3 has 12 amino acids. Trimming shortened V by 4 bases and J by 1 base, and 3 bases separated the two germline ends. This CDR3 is CASSWGTDTQYI. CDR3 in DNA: TGTGCCAGCAGTTGGGGCACAGATACGCAGTATATT.

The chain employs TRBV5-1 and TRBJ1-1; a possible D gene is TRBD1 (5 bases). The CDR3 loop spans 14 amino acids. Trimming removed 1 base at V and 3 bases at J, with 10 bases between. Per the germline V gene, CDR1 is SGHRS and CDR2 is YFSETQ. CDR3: CASSLRGYDTEAFF. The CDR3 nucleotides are TGCGCCAGCAGCTTGCGGGGCTACGACACTGAAGCTTTCTTT.

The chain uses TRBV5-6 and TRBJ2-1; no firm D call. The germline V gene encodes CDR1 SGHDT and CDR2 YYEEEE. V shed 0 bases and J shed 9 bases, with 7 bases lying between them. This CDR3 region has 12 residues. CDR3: CASSLAGLEQFF. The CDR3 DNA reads TGTGCCAGCAGCTTGGCCGGGCTTGAGCAGTTCTTC.

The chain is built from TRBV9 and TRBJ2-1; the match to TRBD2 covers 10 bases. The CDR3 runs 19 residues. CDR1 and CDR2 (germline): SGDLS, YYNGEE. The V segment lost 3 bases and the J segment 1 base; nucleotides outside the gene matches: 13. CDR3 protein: CASSATSGPRSGSYNEQFF. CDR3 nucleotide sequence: TGTGCCAGCAGCGCGACTAGCGGGCCCAGATCGGGGTCCTACAATGAGCAGTTCTTC.

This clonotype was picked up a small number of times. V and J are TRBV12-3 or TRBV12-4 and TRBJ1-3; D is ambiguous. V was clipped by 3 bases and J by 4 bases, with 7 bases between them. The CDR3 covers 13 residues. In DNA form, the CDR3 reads TGTGCCAGCAGTTTCCCGGGGGGAAACACCATATATTTT. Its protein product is CASSFPGGNTIYF.

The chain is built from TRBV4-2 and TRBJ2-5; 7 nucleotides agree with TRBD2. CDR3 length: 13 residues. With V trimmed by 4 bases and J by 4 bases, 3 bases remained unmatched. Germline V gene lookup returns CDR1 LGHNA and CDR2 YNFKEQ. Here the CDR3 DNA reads TGTGCCAGCAGCCCGGGGGGACCAGAGACCCAGTACTTC. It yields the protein CASSPGGPETQYF.

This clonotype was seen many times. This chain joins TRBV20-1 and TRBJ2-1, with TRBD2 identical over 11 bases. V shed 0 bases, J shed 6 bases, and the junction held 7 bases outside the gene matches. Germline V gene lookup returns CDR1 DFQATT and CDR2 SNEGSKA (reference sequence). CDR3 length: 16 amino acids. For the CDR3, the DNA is TGCAGTGCTAGAGATATAACCGGGACTAGCGGCAATGAGCAGTTCTTC. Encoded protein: CSARDITGTSGNEQFF.

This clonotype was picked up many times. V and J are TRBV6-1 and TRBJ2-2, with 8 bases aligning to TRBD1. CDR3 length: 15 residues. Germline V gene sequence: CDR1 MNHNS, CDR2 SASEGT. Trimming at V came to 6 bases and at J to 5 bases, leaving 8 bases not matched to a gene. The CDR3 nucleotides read TGTGCCAGCAGCCCCGGACAGGGTCGGACCGGGGAGCTGTTTTTT. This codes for CASSPGQGRTGELFF.

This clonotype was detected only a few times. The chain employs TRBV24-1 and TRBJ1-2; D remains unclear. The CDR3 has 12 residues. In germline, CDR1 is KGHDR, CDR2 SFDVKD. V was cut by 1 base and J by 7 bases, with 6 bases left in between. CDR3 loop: CATSDFGSGYTF. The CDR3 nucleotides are TGTGCCACCAGTGATTTCGGCAGTGGCTACACCTTC.

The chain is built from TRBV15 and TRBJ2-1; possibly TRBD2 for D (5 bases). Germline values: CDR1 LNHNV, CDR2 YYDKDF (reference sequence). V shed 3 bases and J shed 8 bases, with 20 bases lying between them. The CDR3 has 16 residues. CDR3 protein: CATSSRRGGSGDEQFF. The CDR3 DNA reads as TGTGCCACCAGCAGCCGCCGGGGTGGGTCCGGTGATGAGCAGTTCTTC. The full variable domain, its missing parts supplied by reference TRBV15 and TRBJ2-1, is DAMVIQNPRYQVTQFGKPVTLSCSQTLNHNVMYWYQQKSSQAPKLLFHYYDKDFNNEADTPDNFQSRRPNTSFCFLDIRSPGLGDTAMYLCATSSRRGGSGDEQFFGPGTRLTVL.

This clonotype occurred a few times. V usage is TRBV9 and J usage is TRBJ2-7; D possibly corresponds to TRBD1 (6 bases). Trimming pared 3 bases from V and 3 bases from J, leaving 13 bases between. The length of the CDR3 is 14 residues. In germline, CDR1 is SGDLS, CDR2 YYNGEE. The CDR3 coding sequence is TGTGCCAGCAGCGGCCGGGACAAACACTACGAGCAGTACTTC. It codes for CASSGRDKHYEQYF. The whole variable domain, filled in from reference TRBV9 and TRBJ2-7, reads DSGVTQTPKHLITATGQRVTLRCSPRSGDLSVYWYQQSLDQGLQFLIQYYNGEERAKGNILERFSAQQFPDLHSELNLSSLELGDSALYFCASSGRDKHYEQYFGPGTRLTVT.